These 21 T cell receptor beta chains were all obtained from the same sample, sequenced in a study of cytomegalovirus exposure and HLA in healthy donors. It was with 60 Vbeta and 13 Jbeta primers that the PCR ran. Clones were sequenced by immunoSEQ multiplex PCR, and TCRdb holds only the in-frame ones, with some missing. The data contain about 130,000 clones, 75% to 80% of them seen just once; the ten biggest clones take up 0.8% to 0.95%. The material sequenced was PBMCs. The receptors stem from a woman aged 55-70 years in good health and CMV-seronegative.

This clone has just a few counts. CDR3 amino acids: CAWSVQGIGEAFF. The CDR3 nucleotides are TGTGCCTGGAGTGTACAGGGAATCGGTGAAGCTTTCTTT. The chain carries TRBV30 and TRBJ1-1; a weak D match, TRBD1 (6 bases). Trimming shortened V by 0 bases and J by 7 bases, and 12 bases separated the two germline ends. The CDR3 is 13 amino acids. Germline V CDR1 and CDR2: GTSNPN, SVGIG (reference sequence).

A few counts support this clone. The CDR3 DNA follows: TGTGCCAGTCAGTGGACAGGGAACACTGAAGCTTTCTTT. Translating gives CASQWTGNTEAFF. The rearrangement joins TRBV19 to TRBJ1-1; 7 nucleotides agree with TRBD1. V shed 8 bases and J 1 base; nucleotides not matched to a gene: 4. CDR3 length: 13 amino acids. Germline-derived CDR1 and CDR2 are LNHDA and SQIVND (reference sequence).

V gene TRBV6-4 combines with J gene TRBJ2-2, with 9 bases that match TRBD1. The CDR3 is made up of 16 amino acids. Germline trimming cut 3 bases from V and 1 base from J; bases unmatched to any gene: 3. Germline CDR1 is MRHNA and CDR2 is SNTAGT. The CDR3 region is CASSEAGQGNTGELFF. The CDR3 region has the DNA TGTGCCAGCAGTGAAGCGGGACAGGGGAACACCGGGGAGCTGTTTTTT.

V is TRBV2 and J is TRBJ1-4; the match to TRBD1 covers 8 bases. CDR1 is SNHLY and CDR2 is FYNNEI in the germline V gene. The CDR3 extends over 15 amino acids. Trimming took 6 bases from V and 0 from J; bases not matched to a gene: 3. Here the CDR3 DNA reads TGTGCCAGCAGAGGACAGGGTTCAACTAATGAAAAACTGTTTTTT. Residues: CASRGQGSTNEKLFF.

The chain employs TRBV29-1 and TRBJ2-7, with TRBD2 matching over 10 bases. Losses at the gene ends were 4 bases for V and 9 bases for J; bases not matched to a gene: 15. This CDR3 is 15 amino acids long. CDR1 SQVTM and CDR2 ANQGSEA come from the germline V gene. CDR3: CSVVTLAGARGLQYF. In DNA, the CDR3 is TGCAGCGTTGTAACGCTAGCGGGGGCCAGAGGGCTGCAGTACTTC.

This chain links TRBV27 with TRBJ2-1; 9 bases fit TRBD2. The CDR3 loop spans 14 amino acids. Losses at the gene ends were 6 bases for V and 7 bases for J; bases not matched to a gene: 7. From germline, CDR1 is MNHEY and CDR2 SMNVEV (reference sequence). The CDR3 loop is CASSYSSGINEQFF. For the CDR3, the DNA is TGTGCCAGCAGCTACTCTAGCGGGATAAATGAGCAGTTCTTC.

The CDR3 here is CASSIGITPNQPQHF. The CDR3 bases are TGTGCCAGCAGTATTGGCATAACCCCTAATCAGCCCCAGCATTTT. The rearrangement links TRBV6-1 to TRBJ1-5; D remains unclear. V was cut by 5 bases and J by 4 bases, with 15 bases left in between. From germline, CDR1 is MNHNS and CDR2 SASEGT. The CDR3 loop spans 15 amino acids.

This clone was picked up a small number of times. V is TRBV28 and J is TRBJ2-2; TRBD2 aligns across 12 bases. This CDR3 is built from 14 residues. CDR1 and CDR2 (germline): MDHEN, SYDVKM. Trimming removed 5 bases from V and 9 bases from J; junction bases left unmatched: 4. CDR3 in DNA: TGTGCCAGCAGTACCAGGACTAGCGGGAGGGAGCTGTTTTTT. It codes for CASSTRTSGRELFF.

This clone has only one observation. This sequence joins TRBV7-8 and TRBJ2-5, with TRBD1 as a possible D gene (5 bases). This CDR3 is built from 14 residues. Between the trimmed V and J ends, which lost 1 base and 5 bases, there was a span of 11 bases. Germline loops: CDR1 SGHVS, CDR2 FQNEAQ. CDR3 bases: TGTGCCAGCAGCTTAGTTCAGGGCGCGGAGACCCAGTACTTC. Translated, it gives CASSLVQGAETQYF.

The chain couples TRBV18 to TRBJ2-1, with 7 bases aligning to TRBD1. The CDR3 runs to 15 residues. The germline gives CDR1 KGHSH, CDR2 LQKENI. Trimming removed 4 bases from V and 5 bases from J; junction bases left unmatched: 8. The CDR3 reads CASSLPGQLNNEQFF. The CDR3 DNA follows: TGTGCCAGCTCACTACCGGGACAGCTGAACAATGAGCAGTTCTTC.

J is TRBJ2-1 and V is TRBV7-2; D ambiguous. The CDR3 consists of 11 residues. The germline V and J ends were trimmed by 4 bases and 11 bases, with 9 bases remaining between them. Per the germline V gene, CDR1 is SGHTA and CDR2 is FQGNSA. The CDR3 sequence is CASSSSTKQFF. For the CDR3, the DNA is TGTGCCAGCAGCTCCTCCACTAAGCAGTTCTTC. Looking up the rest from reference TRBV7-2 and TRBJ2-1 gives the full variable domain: GAGVSQSPSNKVTEKGKDVELRCDPISGHTALYWYRQSLGQGLEFLIYFQGNSAPDKSGLPSDRFSAERTGGSVSTLTIQRTQQEDSAVYLCASSSSTKQFFGPGTRLTVL.

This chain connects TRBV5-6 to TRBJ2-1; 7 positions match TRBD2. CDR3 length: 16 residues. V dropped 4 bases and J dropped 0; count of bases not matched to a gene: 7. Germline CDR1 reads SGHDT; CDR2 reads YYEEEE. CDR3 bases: TGTGCCAGCAGCCTAAGACTAGCCAGCTCCTACAATGAGCAGTTCTTC. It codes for CASSLRLASSYNEQFF. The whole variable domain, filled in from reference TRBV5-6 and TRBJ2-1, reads DAGVTQSPTHLIKTRGQQVTLRCSPKSGHDTVSWYQQALGQGPQFIFQYYEEEERQRGNFPDRFSGHQFPNYSSELNVNALLLGDSALYLCASSLRLASSYNEQFFGPGTRLTVL.

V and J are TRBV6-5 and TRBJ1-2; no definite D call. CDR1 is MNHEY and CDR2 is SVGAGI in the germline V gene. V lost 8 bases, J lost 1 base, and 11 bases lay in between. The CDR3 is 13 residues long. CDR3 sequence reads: CASGRRSNYGYTF. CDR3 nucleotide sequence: TGTGCCAGCGGTAGGAGGAGTAACTATGGCTACACCTTC.

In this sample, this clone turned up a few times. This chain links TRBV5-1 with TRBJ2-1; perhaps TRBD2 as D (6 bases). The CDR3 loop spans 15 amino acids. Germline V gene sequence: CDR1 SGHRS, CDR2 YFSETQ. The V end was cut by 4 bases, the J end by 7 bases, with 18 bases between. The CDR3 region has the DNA TGCGCCAGCAGCCCCGGAAGGGCAGGGAGGAATGAGCAGTTCTTC. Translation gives CASSPGRAGRNEQFF.

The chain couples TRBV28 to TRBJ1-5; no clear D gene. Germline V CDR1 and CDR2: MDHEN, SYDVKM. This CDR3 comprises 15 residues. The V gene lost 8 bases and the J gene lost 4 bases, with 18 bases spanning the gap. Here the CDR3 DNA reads TGTGCCAGCCTAACGATGGGCCAATGGAATCAGCCCCAGCATTTT. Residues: CASLTMGQWNQPQHF.

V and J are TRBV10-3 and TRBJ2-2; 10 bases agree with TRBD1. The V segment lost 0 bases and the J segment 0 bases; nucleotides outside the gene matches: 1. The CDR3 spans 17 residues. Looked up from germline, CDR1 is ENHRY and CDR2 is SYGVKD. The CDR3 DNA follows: TGTGCCATCAGTGAGTCGACAGGGGGCACGAACACCGGGGAGCTGTTTTTT. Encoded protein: CAISESTGGTNTGELFF.

The DNA for the CDR3 is TGTGCCAGCAGTTTTGGCGGACTAGCGATCTACGAGCAGTACTTC. This gives the protein CASSFGGLAIYEQYF. V is TRBV28 and J is TRBJ2-7, with TRBD2 matching 9 bases. V gave up 3 bases and J gave up 3 bases; unmatched junction bases: 6. This CDR3 has 15 residues. Germline CDR1 and CDR2: MDHEN and SYDVKM.

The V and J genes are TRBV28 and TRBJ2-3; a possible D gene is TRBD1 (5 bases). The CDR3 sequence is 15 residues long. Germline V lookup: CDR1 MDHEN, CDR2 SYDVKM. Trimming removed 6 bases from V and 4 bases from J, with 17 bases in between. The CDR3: CASRLAGIGSDTQYF. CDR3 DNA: TGTGCCAGCAGGTTAGCAGGGATTGGTTCAGATACGCAGTATTTT.

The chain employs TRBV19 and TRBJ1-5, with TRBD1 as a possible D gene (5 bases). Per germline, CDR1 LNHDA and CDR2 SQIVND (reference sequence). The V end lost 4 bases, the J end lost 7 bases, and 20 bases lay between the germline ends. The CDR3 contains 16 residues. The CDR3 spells CASSTRSISGPQPQHF. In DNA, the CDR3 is TGTGCCAGTAGTACTCGCTCGATTTCAGGGCCCCAGCCCCAGCATTTT.

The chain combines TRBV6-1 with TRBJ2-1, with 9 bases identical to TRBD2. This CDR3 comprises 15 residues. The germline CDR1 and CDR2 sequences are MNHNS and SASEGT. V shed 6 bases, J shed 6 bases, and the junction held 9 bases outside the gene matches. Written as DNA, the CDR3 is TGTGCCAGCAGGACGGGGGGTAGCGGGGGCAATGAGCAGTTCTTC. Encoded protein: CASRTGGSGGNEQFF.

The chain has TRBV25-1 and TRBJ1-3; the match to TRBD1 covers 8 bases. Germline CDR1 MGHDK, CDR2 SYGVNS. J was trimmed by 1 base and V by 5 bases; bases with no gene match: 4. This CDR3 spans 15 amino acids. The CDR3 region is CASSMTGDSGNTIYF. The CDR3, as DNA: TGTGCCAGCAGTATGACAGGGGATTCTGGAAACACCATATATTTT.